The 17 T cell receptor beta chains below all came from one sample that was sequenced in a study of Tregs in tolerant kidney transplant recipients. The repertoire was sequenced with immunoSEQ multiplex PCR; TCRdb's copy has only in-frame clones and lacks some. The sample's table shows 50,000 or so clones. This specimen was CD4+ T cells from blood, taken before the transplant. These receptors came from a human donor who received a combined kidney and bone marrow transplant.

With regard to this clone: The CDR3 is cut off 3 residues early in the read; its end comes from the germline J gene. This sequence joins TRBV19 and TRBJ2-1, with 7 positions matching TRBD1. Trimming at V came to 4 bases and at J to 3 bases, leaving 6 bases not matched to a gene. Looked up from germline, CDR1 is LNHDA and CDR2 is SQIVND (reference sequence). The CDR3 loop spans 15 amino acids. Partial CDR3 DNA: TGTGCCAGTAGTAAAACAGGGGTTGGCTACAATGAG. This codes for CASSKTGVGYNE. The whole CDR3 protein reads CASSKTGVGYNEQFF.

CDR3 residues: CASSPSGQGAFLGEKLFF. Partial CDR3 DNA: TGTGCCAGTAGTCCCAGTGGACAGGGGGCATTTCTCGGCGAAAAA. The V call is TRBV19, the J call TRBJ1-4, with 11 bases that match TRBD1. The read terminates 3 residues ahead of where the CDR3 ends, so the germline J gene completes it. Trimming removed 5 bases from V and 8 bases from J; junction bases left unmatched: 16. Germline CDR1 reads LNHDA; CDR2 reads SQIVND (reference sequence). The CDR3 has 18 residues.

On this clone itself: The read ends 3 residues before the CDR3 terminus; that terminus is restored from the germline J gene. The chain links TRBV10-3 to TRBJ2-5; D is perhaps TRBD1 (6 bases). Trimming shortened V by 3 bases and J by 2 bases, and 13 bases separated the two germline ends. Germline CDR1 reads ENHRY; CDR2 reads SYGVKD. CDR3 length: 15 residues. The CDR3 here is CAISDRGQLQETQYF. CDR3 DNA (partial): TGTGCCATCAGTGACCGTGGACAGCTACAAGAGACC.

For this clone: The read terminates 3 residues ahead of where the CDR3 ends, so the germline J gene completes it. This rearrangement joins TRBV29-1 to TRBJ1-2; D possibly corresponds to TRBD1 (5 bases). Germline values: CDR1 SQVTM, CDR2 ANQGSEA. Between the trimmed V and J ends, which lost 5 bases and 5 bases, there was a span of 12 bases. The length of the CDR3 is 12 residues. CDR3 in amino acids: CSVHAQGYGYTF. The CDR3 bases that were read are TGCAGCGTTCACGCCCAGGGATATGGC.

The part of the CDR3 DNA that was read is TGTGCCAGCTTTAAGGGGGCAACTACAGAA. Translation gives CASFKGATTE. In full, the CDR3 reads CASFKGATTEAFF. This sequence joins TRBV18 and TRBJ1-1, with 7 bases lining up with TRBD1. The missing CDR3 end, 3 residues past where the read stops, is filled in from the germline J gene. This CDR3 has 13 amino acids. In germline, CDR1 is KGHSH, CDR2 LQKENI.

A remark on this clone: Read sequence stops 3 residues before the CDR3 end, and the germline J gene provides the missing end. The chain is built from TRBV7-9 and TRBJ1-5; tentatively, D is TRBD1 (5 bases). Per the germline V gene, CDR1 is SEHNR and CDR2 is FQNEAQ (reference sequence). Trimming stripped 4 bases from V and 0 bases from J, with 10 bases between. The CDR3 loop spans 15 amino acids. CDR3 bases read: TGTGCCAGCAGCTCGACAGAAAATAGCAATCAGCCC. It translates to CASSSTENSNQP. The entire CDR3 protein is CASSSTENSNQPQHF.

Comment on this clone: Coverage ceases 3 residues before the CDR3 finishes, and the germline J gene fills in the end. The chain recombines TRBV18 with TRBJ1-5, with D uncertain. This CDR3 is 13 amino acids long. Germline assignment: CDR1 KGHSH and CDR2 LQKENI. V lost 5 bases to trimming and J lost 4 bases, with 9 bases between them. The chain's CDR3 is CASSGYGNQPQHF. Incomplete CDR3 DNA: TGTGCCAGCTCAGGCTACGGGAATCAGCCC.

On this clone: Sequencing ends 3 residues short of the CDR3 end; the germline J gene provides the rest. J is TRBJ1-2 and V is TRBV7-8; TRBD1 is a possible D gene (5 bases). Trimming took off 1 base at V and 1 base at J, with 13 bases between the two ends. In germline, CDR1 is SGHVS, CDR2 FQNEAQ. There are 16 residues in the CDR3. The covered CDR3 bases are TGTGCCAGCAGCTTAGAGGGGAGCAATCTTAACTATGGC. This sequence encodes CASSLEGSNLNYG. The entire CDR3 protein reads CASSLEGSNLNYGYTF.

Regarding this clone: The CDR3 goes on 3 residues after the read ends, and that part is filled in from the germline J gene. The rearrangement joins TRBV20-1 to TRBJ2-3, with TRBD2 matching over 9 bases. The junction had 7 bases not matched to a gene; V was cut back by 7 bases and J by 5 bases. Germline assignment: CDR1 DFQATT and CDR2 SNEGSKA (reference sequence). This CDR3 has 13 residues. Partial CDR3 DNA: TGCAGTGTTCCAGCGGGAGGACGAGATACG. Encoded protein: CSVPAGGRDT. The whole CDR3 region reads CSVPAGGRDTQYF.

Concerning this clone itself: The read ends 3 residues shy of where the CDR3 ends; the end is completed using the germline J gene. The V gene is TRBV11-2, the J gene TRBJ2-5; D is perhaps TRBD2 (7 bases). The germline V gene encodes CDR1 SGHAT and CDR2 FQNNGV. The CDR3 covers 15 residues. V lost 0 bases, J lost 7 bases, and 15 bases lay in between. CDR3 sequence: CASSLDPGRGGTQYF. The CDR3 DNA, read in part, is TGTGCCAGCAGCTTAGATCCAGGGAGGGGGGGGACC. Using reference TRBV11-2 and TRBJ2-5 for the parts outside the CDR3, the full variable domain is EAGVAQSPRYKIIEKRQSVAFWCNPISGHATLYWYQQILGQGPKLLIQFQNNGVVDDSQLPKDRFSAERLKGVDSTLKIQPAKLEDSAVYLCASSLDPGRGGTQYFGPGTRLLVL.

Concerning this clone itself: Read sequence stops 3 residues before the CDR3 end, and the germline J gene provides the missing end. The chain uses TRBV6-1 and TRBJ1-2, with 8 nucleotides matching TRBD1. Germline V CDR1 and CDR2: MNHNS, SASEGT. The CDR3 covers 16 residues. V shed 5 bases and J 1 base; nucleotides not matched to a gene: 9. The sequenced CDR3 bases are TGTGCCAGCAGTCAAGAGAACAGGGGGGATAACTATGGC. Translating gives CASSQENRGDNYG. The complete CDR3 reads CASSQENRGDNYGYTF.

Comments on this clone: The read finishes 3 residues shy of the CDR3 end, and the germline J gene is used to complete it. V and J are TRBV2 and TRBJ1-5; D may be TRBD1 (5 bases). The CDR3 runs 13 residues. Germline assignment: CDR1 SNHLY and CDR2 FYNNEI. V lost 3 bases to trimming and J lost 7 bases, with 10 bases between them. The sequenced CDR3 bases are TGTGCCAGCAGTGAGGGGGGAAGCCAGCCC. This translates into CASSEGGSQP. The full CDR3 reads CASSEGGSQPQHF.

Details on this clone: The read ends 3 residues shy of where the CDR3 ends; the end is completed using the germline J gene. The chain is built from TRBV6-2 or TRBV6-3 and TRBJ2-7; a possible D gene is TRBD2 (7 bases). Germline assignment: CDR1 MNHEY and CDR2 SVGEGT. The CDR3 consists of 17 residues. Trimming stripped 6 bases from V and 0 bases from J, with 21 bases between. The covered CDR3 bases are TGTGCCAGCAGGGGGGACTTCGGCGGGGGACACTCCTACGAG. Encoded protein: CASRGDFGGGHSYE. The CDR3 reads in full as CASRGDFGGGHSYEQYF.

A word on this clone: Sequencing ends 3 residues short of the CDR3 end; the germline J gene provides the rest. The chain is built from TRBV5-1 and TRBJ1-1, with TRBD1 matching over 8 bases. The germline V gene encodes CDR1 SGHRS and CDR2 YFSETQ. Trimming at V came to 7 bases and at J to 3 bases, leaving 8 bases not matched to a gene. The CDR3 runs 14 residues. Partial CDR3 DNA: TGCGCCAGCCAGGACAGGGCAGGGCACACTGAA. Translating gives CASQDRAGHTE. The CDR3 in full is CASQDRAGHTEAFF.

On this clone: The sequence runs out 3 residues before the end of the CDR3; the remainder is reconstructed from the germline J gene. The V call is TRBV19, the J call TRBJ1-2, with D unclear. The germline V gene encodes CDR1 LNHDA and CDR2 SQIVND (reference sequence). V dropped 6 bases and J dropped 2 bases, with 7 bases sitting between them. This CDR3 has 12 residues. This chain's CDR3 is CASRWQNYGYTF. CDR3 DNA (partial): TGTGCCAGTAGGTGGCAGAACTATGGC.

For this clone: The read halts 3 residues ahead of the CDR3 end, with the missing end drawn from the germline J gene. The rearrangement links TRBV7-8 to TRBJ2-2; the match to TRBD1 covers 9 bases. The J segment lost 6 bases and the V segment lost 7 bases, leaving 6 bases of the junction unmatched. The germline V gene has CDR1 SGHVS and CDR2 FQNEAQ. The length of the CDR3 is 14 residues. The covered CDR3 bases are TGTGCCAGCACCTGGGACAGGGATGCCGGGGAG. Its translation is CASTWDRDAGE. The full-length CDR3 reads as CASTWDRDAGELFF.

Details on this clone: Coverage ceases 3 residues before the CDR3 finishes, and the germline J gene fills in the end. This chain connects TRBV30 to TRBJ2-4, with 8 nucleotides matching TRBD1. V shed 1 base and J 6 bases; nucleotides not matched to a gene: 2. This CDR3 region has 13 residues. Germline V gene data show CDR1 as GTSNPN and CDR2 as SVGIG (reference sequence). CDR3 DNA (partial): TGTGCCTGGAGTGGGACAGGGACAAACATT. Amino acids: CAWSGTGTNI. Given in full, the CDR3 is CAWSGTGTNIQYF.